The next 13 T cell receptor beta chains were all read from a single sample in a study of blood T cells in healthy people across ages. A sample-barcoded 5' primer and a J-beta primer mix were used in a second PCR of roughly 6 to 11 cycles. TCRdb re-derived calls from the 5' RACE reads in MiXCR, one entry per CDR3 protein. The sample shows roughly 1,500,000 distinct CDR3 sequences, roughly 40% of them seen only once. The sample was blood. The receptors here all came from a woman in her late teens or twenties in good health.

This clonotype was found a few times. The rearrangement uses TRBV27 and TRBJ2-7, with D tentatively TRBD1 (6 bases). The CDR3 length is 15 residues. The V gene lost 0 bases and the J gene lost 6 bases, with 15 bases spanning the gap. CDR1 is MNHEY and CDR2 is SMNVEV in the germline V gene (reference sequence). CDR3 sequence: CASSLSGQGLAEQYF. DNA for the CDR3: TGTGCCAGCAGTTTATCGGGGCAGGGGCTCGCCGAGCAGTACTTC.

This clonotype has a count of ten or more. This chain joins TRBV27 and TRBJ2-1; 10 bases fit TRBD2. Germline trimming cut 1 base from V and 6 bases from J; bases unmatched to any gene: 9. The CDR3 loop spans 17 amino acids. Germline CDR1 and CDR2: MNHEY and SMNVEV (reference sequence). The CDR3 region has the DNA TGTGCCAGCAGTTTATATGCCCGAACTAGCGGGACCAATGAGCAGTTCTTC. It encodes CASSLYARTSGTNEQFF.

This clonotype occurred a few times. This rearrangement joins TRBV20-1 to TRBJ1-5, with D unclear. Trimming left V 0 bases short and J 11 bases short, with 14 bases between. The CDR3 has 13 residues. From germline, CDR1 is DFQATT and CDR2 SNEGSKA (reference sequence). This CDR3 reads CSAREVISGAQHF. DNA of the CDR3: TGCAGTGCTAGAGAGGTCATCTCAGGAGCCCAGCATTTT.

About this clonotype: The CDR3 carries no conserved terminal phenylalanine or tryptophan, so it likely arises from a read error. This sequence joins TRBV7-2 and TRBJ2-7, with TRBD2 identical over 8 bases. CDR1 SGHTA and CDR2 FQGNSA come from the germline V gene. Trimming cost V 3 bases and J 3 bases; bases outside gene matches: 10. The CDR3 spans 16 residues. The CDR3 here is CASSFNPVAGYYEQYL. The CDR3 DNA is TGTGCCAGCAGCTTTAACCCGGTAGCGGGATACTACGAGCAGTACTTG.

With regard to this clonotype: Relative to the germline gene, one junction end is altered; a read error may explain this. The genes are TRBV6-1 and TRBJ2-1; 9 bases are a match to TRBD2. CDR1 and CDR2 (germline): MNHNS, SASEGT. The CDR3 has 17 amino acids. The CDR3: CASSDRVAGALFHEQFF. The CDR3 bases are TGCGCCAGCAGTGATCGGGTAGCGGGGGCTCTCTTCCATGAGCAGTTCTTC.

The chain couples TRBV3-1 to TRBJ2-7; possible D gene TRBD1, 7 bases. Germline assignment: CDR1 LGHDT and CDR2 YNNKEL (reference sequence). The CDR3 is 15 residues long. The V end was cut by 9 bases, the J end by 0 bases, with 18 bases between. CDR3 sequence reads: CASSEGAGISYEQYF. CDR3 sequence (DNA): TGTGCCAGTAGCGAGGGGGCGGGAATCTCCTACGAGCAGTACTTC.

This clonotype was recorded a few times. V usage is TRBV7-9 and J usage is TRBJ2-3; 9 positions agree with TRBD1. This CDR3 has 20 residues. CDR1 is SEHNR, CDR2 FQNEAQ, per germline (reference sequence). Trimming took 5 bases from V and 6 from J; bases not matched to a gene: 24. The CDR3 coding sequence is TGTGCCAGCAGCAGTATTGGGACAGGGCTTAATCCCTCGGCAACGGATACGCAGTATTTT. This translates into CASSSIGTGLNPSATDTQYF.

This clonotype occurred a few times. The chain couples TRBV5-1 to TRBJ1-1; the match to TRBD1 covers 8 bases. The CDR3 is 16 residues long. Germline lookup yields CDR1 SGHRS and CDR2 YFSETQ. J was trimmed by 1 base and V by 1 base; bases with no gene match: 6. CDR3 loop: CASSLPKGTGNTEAFF. The CDR3 nucleotides read TGCGCCAGCAGCTTGCCAAAAGGGACAGGGAACACTGAAGCTTTCTTT.

This clonotype was detected once. The rearrangement uses TRBV7-3 and TRBJ2-5; D not resolved. The CDR3 loop spans 13 amino acids. Germline V lookup: CDR1 SGHTA, CDR2 FQGTGA. Trimming left V 4 bases short and J 2 bases short, with 8 bases between. CDR3 nucleotides: TGTGCCAGCAGCTCGACCCATCAAGAGACCCAGTACTTC. Translating gives CASSSTHQETQYF.

The chain carries TRBV12-3 or TRBV12-4 and TRBJ1-2, with D perhaps TRBD1 (5 bases). This CDR3 spans 16 amino acids. Trimming took off 4 bases at V and 0 bases at J, with 15 bases between the two ends. The CDR3 loop is CASSWAGTLTNYGYTF. DNA for the CDR3: TGTGCCAGCAGTTGGGCCGGGACTCTCACTAACTATGGCTACACCTTC.

The J gene is TRBJ1-2, the V gene TRBV25-1; D is possibly TRBD1 (6 bases). V lost 5 bases and J 8 bases, leaving 21 bases between the germline ends. In germline, CDR1 is MGHDK, CDR2 SYGVNS. The CDR3 is made up of 15 amino acids. CDR3 DNA sequence: TGTGCCAGCAGTCCATGGAACAGGGATATTGAGGGCTACACCTTC. It is translated as CASSPWNRDIEGYTF.

In this sample, this clonotype turned up a few times. DNA of the CDR3: TGCAGCGTTGACGGGGAAGGGGCCAACGTCCTGACTTTC. It translates to CSVDGEGANVLTF. V is TRBV29-1 and J is TRBJ2-6; possibly TRBD2 for D (5 bases). CDR1 and CDR2 from the germline V gene are SQVTM and ANQGSEA. Trimming left V 3 bases short and J 4 bases short, with 7 bases between. The CDR3 has 13 residues.

This clonotype has more than one count but fewer than ten. V usage is TRBV15 and J usage is TRBJ1-5; 8 bases map to TRBD1. The J segment lost 2 bases and the V segment lost 0 bases, leaving 3 bases of the junction unmatched. Germline values: CDR1 LNHNV, CDR2 YYDKDF (reference sequence). CDR3 length equals 16 residues. The CDR3 is CATSRDATGGNQPQHF. The DNA for the CDR3 is TGTGCCACCAGCAGAGATGCGACAGGGGGCAATCAGCCCCAGCATTTT.